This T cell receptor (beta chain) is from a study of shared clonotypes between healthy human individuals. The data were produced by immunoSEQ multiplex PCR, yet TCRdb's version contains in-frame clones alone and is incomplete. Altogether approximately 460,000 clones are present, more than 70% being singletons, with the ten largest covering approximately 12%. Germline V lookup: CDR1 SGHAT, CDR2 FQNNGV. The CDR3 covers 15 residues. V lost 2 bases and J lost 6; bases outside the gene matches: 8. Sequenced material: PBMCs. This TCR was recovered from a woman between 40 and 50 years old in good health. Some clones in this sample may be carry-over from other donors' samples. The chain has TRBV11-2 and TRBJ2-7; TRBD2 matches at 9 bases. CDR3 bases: TGTGCCAGCAGCTTAATGGGGACTAGCATTACCGAGCAGTACTTC. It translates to CASSLMGTSITEQYF.